The 18 T cell receptor beta chains below were found in one sample sequenced in a study of T cell responses to AZD1222 COVID-19 vaccine. The table came from immunoSEQ multiplex PCR; TCRdb's copy has only in-frame clones and leaves some out. The repertoire holds about 110,000 clones, with under 90% as singletons. The sample in question was peripheral blood, obtained on day 0 of AZD1222 vaccination. All receptors come from an adult in good health.

V and J are TRBV9 and TRBJ2-3; 9 positions agree with TRBD1. The CDR3 has 15 residues. Looked up from germline, CDR1 is SGDLS and CDR2 is YYNGEE. The ends lost 0 bases at V and 3 bases at J; junction bases unmatched: 2. DNA of the CDR3: TGTGCCAGCAGCGTAGTCGGACAGGGGACAGATACGCAGTATTTT. Translating it yields CASSVVGQGTDTQYF.

The CDR3 loop reads CASSFRDRAYEQYF. DNA of the CDR3: TGTGCCAGCAGTTTCCGGGACAGAGCCTACGAGCAGTACTTC. V and J are TRBV27 and TRBJ2-7; 7 positions agree with TRBD1. CDR3 size: 14 residues. V dropped 3 bases and J dropped 2; count of bases not matched to a gene: 4. Per germline, CDR1 MNHEY and CDR2 SMNVEV (reference sequence).

The chain uses TRBV5-4 and TRBJ2-2; 7 bases map to TRBD2. The length of the CDR3 is 15 residues. Germline loops: CDR1 SGHNT, CDR2 YYREEE (reference sequence). The ends lost 5 bases at V and 2 bases at J; junction bases unmatched: 6. As DNA, the CDR3 is TGTGCCAGCAGGATAGCGGGTCGTAACACCGGGGAGCTGTTTTTT. It is translated as CASRIAGRNTGELFF.

The gene calls are TRBV3-1 (or the pseudogene TRBV3-2) and TRBJ1-2; D remains unclear. The CDR3 contains 14 residues. The germline gives CDR1 LGHDT, CDR2 YNNKEL (reference sequence). The V end lost 2 bases, the J end lost 5 bases, and 12 bases lay between the germline ends. The CDR3 loop is CASSQNPAGYGYTF. CDR3 DNA sequence: TGTGCCAGCAGCCAAAACCCCGCCGGTTATGGCTACACCTTC.

This sequence joins TRBV12-3 or TRBV12-4 and TRBJ1-2, with D hard to call. The CDR3 has 12 residues. The V gene lost 3 bases and the J gene lost 6 bases, with 8 bases spanning the gap. CDR3 amino acids: CASSLEYNGYTF. In DNA form, the CDR3 reads TGTGCCAGCAGTTTGGAGTACAATGGCTACACCTTC.

This clone was found once. The genes are TRBV9 and TRBJ1-6; the D gene is possibly TRBD1 (5 bases). CDR1 is SGDLS, CDR2 YYNGEE, per germline. V lost 0 bases and J 10 bases, leaving 17 bases between the germline ends. The CDR3 has 16 residues. This CDR3 is CASSVGAGWQESPLHF. DNA for the CDR3: TGTGCCAGCAGCGTAGGTGCAGGGTGGCAAGAATCACCCCTCCACTTT.

V is TRBV10-3 and J is TRBJ1-3; 7 nucleotides match TRBD1. After removal of 4 bases from V and 0 bases from J, the junction contained 3 bases not matched to a gene. Germline loops: CDR1 ENHRY, CDR2 SYGVKD. The CDR3 runs 15 residues. CDR3 bases: TGTGCCATCAGTGGCAGGGGGAGCTCTGGAAACACCATATATTTT. It codes for CAISGRGSSGNTIYF.

The V call is TRBV6-5, the J call TRBJ1-2; D is unresolved. CDR1 MNHEY and CDR2 SVGAGI come from the germline V gene. The V and J ends lost 8 bases and 2 bases respectively, with 12 bases between them. The CDR3 length is 13 residues. The CDR3: CASGREPNYGYTF. As DNA, the CDR3 is TGTGCCAGCGGTAGAGAGCCCAACTATGGCTACACCTTC.

V gene TRBV4-2 combines with J gene TRBJ1-4; D possibly corresponds to TRBD1 (5 bases). CDR1 LGHNA and CDR2 YNFKEQ come from the germline V gene. The CDR3 runs 15 residues. The germline V and J ends were trimmed by 0 bases and 10 bases, with 15 bases remaining between them. CDR3: CASSQDTQGRGKLFF. The CDR3 DNA is TGTGCCAGCAGCCAAGATACGCAGGGTAGAGGAAAACTGTTTTTT.

The J gene is TRBJ2-2, the V gene TRBV4-1; TRBD1 might be the D (7 bases). Looked up from germline, CDR1 is MGHRA and CDR2 is YSYEKL. The CDR3 runs to 15 residues. V lost 3 bases, J lost 6 bases, and 14 bases lay in between. This CDR3 reads CASSQGLGTAGELFF. The DNA for the CDR3 is TGCGCCAGCAGCCAGGGACTCGGGACAGCCGGGGAGCTGTTTTTT.

The chain employs TRBV18 and TRBJ2-2; D is perhaps TRBD1 (5 bases). The germline V gene has CDR1 KGHSH and CDR2 LQKENI. The V gene lost 0 bases and the J gene lost 4 bases, with 9 bases spanning the gap. The CDR3 is 15 amino acids. Written as DNA, the CDR3 is TGTGCCAGCTCACCACCGGGGCCAAGCACCGGGGAGCTGTTTTTT. The encoded protein is CASSPPGPSTGELFF.

The chain links TRBV10-3 to TRBJ2-3; 9 bases are a match to TRBD1. The length of the CDR3 is 14 residues. The V gene end was trimmed by 6 bases and the J gene end by 3 bases; junction bases not matched to a gene: 4. CDR1 and CDR2 (germline): ENHRY, SYGVKD. The DNA of the CDR3 is TGTGCCATCAGCAAGACAGGGGGGACAGATACGCAGTATTTT. Its protein is CAISKTGGTDTQYF.

This clone was counted a few times. The chain combines TRBV18 with TRBJ1-2; D unclear. V gave up 3 bases and J gave up 7 bases, with 12 bases separating them. The germline CDR1 and CDR2 sequences are KGHSH and LQKENI. This CDR3 contains 13 residues. The CDR3 bases are TGTGCCAGCTCACCCGGGGATGAGCCTGGCTACACCTTC. Translated: CASSPGDEPGYTF. The complete variable domain, with remaining parts taken from reference TRBV18 and TRBJ1-2, reads NAGVMQNPRHLVRRRGQEARLRCSPMKGHSHVYWYRQLPEEGLKFMVYLQKENIIDESGMPKERFSAEFPKEGPSILRIQQVVRGDSAAYFCASSPGDEPGYTFGSGTRLTVV.

This chain links TRBV12-3 or TRBV12-4 with TRBJ1-2; possible D gene TRBD1, 6 bases. The CDR3 runs to 13 residues. The ends were cut back, 1 base at V and 7 bases at J, with 10 bases in the middle. CDR3 DNA: TGTGCCAGCAGTTTAGACAGGGTCGGTGGCTACACCTTC. Protein product: CASSLDRVGGYTF.

This clone was recorded a few times. The CDR3 DNA sequence: TGTGCCAGCAGTTACGGCAGGTACGAGCAGTACTTC. Encoded protein: CASSYGRYEQYF. The V and J genes are TRBV6-2 or TRBV6-3 and TRBJ2-7; no clear D gene. This CDR3 is 12 amino acids long. CDR1 is MNHEY, CDR2 SVGEGT, per germline. Trimming cost V 2 bases and J 4 bases, with 6 bases left between them.

V usage is TRBV28 and J usage is TRBJ2-1, with D possibly matching TRBD2 (6 bases). Germline assignment: CDR1 MDHEN and CDR2 SYDVKM. The CDR3 has 15 residues. V was shortened by 5 bases and J by 7 bases, with 18 bases between the two germline ends. CDR3 DNA: TGTGCCAGCAGTCCTAGCGCACCTTGGGAGAATGAGCAGTTCTTC. This codes for CASSPSAPWENEQFF.

J is TRBJ1-1 and V is TRBV6-5, with D maybe TRBD1 (5 bases). Trimming left V 6 bases short and J 8 bases short, with 13 bases between. From germline, CDR1 is MNHEY and CDR2 SVGAGI. The CDR3 spans 12 residues. The CDR3 sequence: CASRSGEGEAFF. CDR3 DNA sequence: TGTGCCAGCAGATCGGGCGAGGGGGAAGCTTTCTTT.

This clone was found once. The rearrangement links TRBV11-2 to TRBJ2-7; 7 nucleotides agree with TRBD2. The CDR3 is 15 amino acids. Unmatched junction bases numbered 11, after V lost 5 bases and J lost 4 bases. In germline, CDR1 is SGHAT, CDR2 FQNNGV. CDR3 amino acids: CASSPGLVEGYEQYF. CDR3 nucleotide sequence: TGTGCCAGCAGCCCAGGACTAGTCGAGGGTTACGAGCAGTACTTC.